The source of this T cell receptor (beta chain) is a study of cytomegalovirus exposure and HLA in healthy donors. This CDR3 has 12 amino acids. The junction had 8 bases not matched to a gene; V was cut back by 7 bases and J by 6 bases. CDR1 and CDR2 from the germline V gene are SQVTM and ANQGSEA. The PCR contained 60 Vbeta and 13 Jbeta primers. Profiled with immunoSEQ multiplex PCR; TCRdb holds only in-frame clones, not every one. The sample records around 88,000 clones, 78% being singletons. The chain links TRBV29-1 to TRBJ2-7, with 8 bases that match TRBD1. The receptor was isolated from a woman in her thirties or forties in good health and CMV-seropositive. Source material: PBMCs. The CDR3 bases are TGCAGCGCATCGGGACAGGCTTTCGAGCAGTACTTC. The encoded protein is CSASGQAFEQYF.